The source of this T cell receptor beta chain is a study of T cell responses to AZD1222 COVID-19 vaccine. The junction had 11 bases not matched to a gene; V was cut back by 4 bases and J by 7 bases. Germline CDR1 is KGHDR and CDR2 is SFDVKD. The CDR3 is 16 amino acids. To note about this clone: Antigen unknown.

Points from the study as a whole: In all cases, repertoires were sampled only after the peak T cell response.

The repertoire was sequenced with immunoSEQ multiplex PCR; TCRdb's copy has only in-frame clones and lacks some. The sample lists 110,000 or so clones; 85% to 90% were seen once. This receptor was identified in an adult in good health. Source: peripheral blood, taken on day 0 of AZD1222 vaccination. The chain uses TRBV24-1 and TRBJ2-1; TRBD2 agrees at 8 bases. The DNA for the CDR3 is TGTGCCACCAGTGACGTCGGGGGGGCCGGTTGGAATGAGCAGTTCTTC. Its protein product is CATSDVGGAGWNEQFF.